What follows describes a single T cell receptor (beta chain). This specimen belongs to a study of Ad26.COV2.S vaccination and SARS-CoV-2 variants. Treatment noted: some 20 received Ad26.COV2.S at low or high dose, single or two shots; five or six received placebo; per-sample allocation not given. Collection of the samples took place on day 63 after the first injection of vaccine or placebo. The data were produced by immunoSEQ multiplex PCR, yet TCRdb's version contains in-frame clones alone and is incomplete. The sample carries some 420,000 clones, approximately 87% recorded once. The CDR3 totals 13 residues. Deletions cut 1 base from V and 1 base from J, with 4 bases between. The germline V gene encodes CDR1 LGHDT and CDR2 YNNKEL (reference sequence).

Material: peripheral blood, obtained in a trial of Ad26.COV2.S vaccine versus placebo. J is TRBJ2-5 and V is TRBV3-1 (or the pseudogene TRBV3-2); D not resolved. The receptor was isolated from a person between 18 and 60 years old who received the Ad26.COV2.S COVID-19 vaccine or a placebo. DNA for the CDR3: TGTGCCAGCAGCCAAGGCACCCAAGAGACCCAGTACTTC. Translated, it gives CASSQGTQETQYF.